This TCR beta chain appears in the sequencing data of a study of T cell responses to AZD1222 COVID-19 vaccine. Study-wide findings and caveats: Mapped onto spike, vaccine-associated CD4 TCRs spanned it and were dominant at 160-218 and 743-854. Only a handful of people who got AZD1222 tested seropositive at baseline.

Sequencing was performed with immunoSEQ multiplex PCR; in TCRdb, only in-frame clones are kept and a portion is missing. The sample includes more than 95,000 clones, around nine tenths of them seen just once. Remarks on this clone: Its target is unknown.

V was shortened by 4 bases and J by 9 bases, with 15 bases between the two germline ends. Germline V gives CDR1 MNHEY, CDR2 SMNVEV (reference sequence). The CDR3 runs 14 residues. This clonotype was sampled from an adult in good health. The J gene is TRBJ2-2, the V gene TRBV27, with a tentative D call TRBD2 (6 bases). The material was peripheral blood, obtained on day 0 of AZD1222 vaccination. CDR3 in amino acids: CASSSGLRPRELFF. Here the CDR3 DNA reads TGTGCCAGCAGTTCGGGACTCCGGCCCAGGGAGCTGTTTTTT.